This is a list of T cell receptor beta chains from one sample in a study of blood T cell repertoires in COVID-19. TCRdb's copy holds only in-frame clones and misses some; the assay was immunoSEQ multiplex PCR. The repertoire consists of about 280,000 clones, with roughly 88% occurring once and the leading ten covering approximately 10%. The specimen sequenced was peripheral blood. These receptor sequences come from a woman in her 70s with acute or convalescent COVID-19. Both conserved end residues are part of each CDR3. A D gene is named only where the DNA matches it firmly. A row's size may be missing; if present it is once, few, many or a size class.

j_gene,d_gene,abundance,v_gene,CDR3nt,CDR3aa
TRBJ1-5,TRBD1,NA,TRBV6-1,TGTGCCAGCAGTGAGTTCGGCAGGGGGCATCAGCCCCAGCATTTT,CASSEFGRGHQPQHF
TRBJ1-2,NA,NA,TRBV24-1,TGTGCCACCAGTGATCCCCTGACAGGTATCTATGGCTACACCTTC,CATSDPLTGIYGYTF
TRBJ1-6,NA,NA,TRBV6-5,TGTGCCAGCAGAGAGGGCTTTTCACCCCTCCACTTT,CASREGFSPLHF
TRBJ1-1,NA,NA,TRBV6-6,TGTGCCAGCAGACCCTATCTAATGAACACTGAAGCTTTCTTT,CASRPYLMNTEAFF
TRBJ2-3,TRBD1,NA,TRBV10-3,TGTGCCATCAGTGAGGCGGACAGGGATACGCAGTATTTT,CAISEADRDTQYF
TRBJ2-7,NA,once,TRBV4-1,TGCGCCAGCAGCCAAGACGGAAGAGGGATTACCTACGAGCAGTACTTC,CASSQDGRGITYEQYF
TRBJ1-2,TRBD1,NA,TRBV7-9,TGTGCCAGCAGCTTTCAACAGGGGTCCGCGGACTATGGCTACACCTTC,CASSFQQGSADYGYTF
TRBJ2-3,NA,NA,TRBV6-5,TGTGCCAGCAGCGAGGAGACGCAGTATTTT,CASSEETQYF
TRBJ2-3,NA,NA,TRBV19,TGTGCCAGCATGGGCGGGGCTACGCAGTATTTT,CASMGGATQYF
TRBJ2-3,NA,NA,TRBV5-5,TGTGCCAGCAGCTTGCTACAGCGGAGCACAGATACGCAGTATTTT,CASSLLQRSTDTQYF
TRBJ1-2,NA,NA,TRBV5-1,TGCGCCAGCAGCTTGGGGTCGTTGGCCGTTAACTATGGCTACACCTTC,CASSLGSLAVNYGYTF